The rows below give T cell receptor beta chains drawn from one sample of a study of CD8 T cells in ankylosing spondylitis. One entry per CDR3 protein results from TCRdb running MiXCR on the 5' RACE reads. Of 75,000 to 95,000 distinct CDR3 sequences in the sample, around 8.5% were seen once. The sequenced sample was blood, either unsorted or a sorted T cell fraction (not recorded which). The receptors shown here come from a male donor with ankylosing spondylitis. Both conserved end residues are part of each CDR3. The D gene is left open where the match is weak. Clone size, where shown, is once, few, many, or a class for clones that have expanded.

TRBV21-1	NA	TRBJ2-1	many	CASSRLAPTYNEQFF	TGTGCCAGCAGCCGACTAGCCCCTACTTACAATGAGCAGTTCTTC
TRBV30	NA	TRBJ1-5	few	CAWSPGNNQPQHF	TGTGCCTGGAGTCCGGGTAACAATCAGCCCCAGCATTTT
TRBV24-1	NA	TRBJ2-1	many	CATRGGIHNEQFF	TGTGCCACCAGAGGTGGAATTCACAATGAGCAGTTCTTC
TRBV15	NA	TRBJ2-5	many	CATSRTEETQYF	TGTGCCACCAGCAGGACCGAAGAGACCCAGTACTTC
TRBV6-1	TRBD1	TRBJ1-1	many	CASLQKGAGTEAFF	TGTGCCAGCCTCCAGAAGGGGGCTGGCACTGAAGCTTTCTTT
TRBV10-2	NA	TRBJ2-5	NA	CASMRPDSQETQYF	TGCGCCAGCATGCGCCCTGACAGTCAAGAGACCCAGTACTTC
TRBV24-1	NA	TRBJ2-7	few	CATSDPGTLEQYF	TGTGCCACCAGTGACCCAGGGACTCTCGAGCAGTACTTC
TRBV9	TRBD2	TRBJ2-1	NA	CASSVAGGPYEQFF	TGTGCCAGCAGCGTAGCGGGAGGGCCCTATGAGCAGTTCTTC
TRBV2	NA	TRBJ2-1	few	CASRRLTAGWSYNEQFF	TGTGCCAGCAGGAGGCTCACCGCGGGATGGTCCTACAATGAGCAGTTCTTC
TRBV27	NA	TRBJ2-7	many	CASSRSPYEQYF	TGTGCCAGCAGCCGTAGCCCCTACGAGCAGTACTTC
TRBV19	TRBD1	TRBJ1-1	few	CASSIRDRGVGAFF	TGTGCCAGTAGTATAAGGGACAGGGGCGTTGGAGCTTTCTTT
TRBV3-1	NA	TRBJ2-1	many	CASSQDAAEIHNEQFF	TGTGCCAGCAGCCAAGATGCAGCGGAGATACACAATGAGCAGTTCTTC
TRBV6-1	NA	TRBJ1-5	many	CASSPDGRNQPQHF	TGTGCCAGCAGTCCGGACGGGAGGAATCAGCCCCAGCATTTT
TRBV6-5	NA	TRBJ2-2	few	CASSYSRAGRELFF	TGTGCCAGCAGTTACTCTCGTGCGGGGAGGGAGCTGTTTTTT